The following is a TCR beta chain sequence with its context. V shed 7 bases and J 0 bases; nucleotides not matched to a gene: 13. Germline V gives CDR1 MDHEN, CDR2 SYDVKM. The CDR3 runs 18 residues. Template material for amplifying TCR beta CDR3 regions consisted of RNA transcripts. HTBI primers were employed in a first-round RT-PCR of the TCR CDR3. TCRdb reprocessed the multiplex PCR reads via MiXCR and lists one record per CDR3 protein. The table shows about 530,000 distinct CDR3 sequences, with about a sixth occurring only once. This specimen belongs to a study of T cells in Graves' hyperthyroidism and ophthalmopathy.

Sequencing input: blood. This receptor was taken from a woman in her late teens or twenties with Graves' ophthalmopathy. The chain uses TRBV28 and TRBJ2-1, with TRBD2 matching over 9 bases. Here the CDR3 reads CASIGTSWIDPSYNEQFF. DNA for the CDR3: TGTGCCAGCATTGGGACTAGCTGGATCGATCCCTCCTACAATGAGCAGTTCTTC. Supplemented by reference TRBV28 and TRBJ2-1, the full variable domain reads DVKVTQSSRYLVKRTGEKVFLECVQDMDHENMFWYRQDPGLGLRLIYFSYDVKMKEKGDIPEGYSVSREKKERFSLILESASTNQTSMYLCASIGTSWIDPSYNEQFFGPGTRLTVL.